The sequence of this TCR beta chain was determined in a study of CD8+ T cells in alopecia areata. After isolation, RNA underwent reverse transcription to generate cDNA as the sequencing template. TCRdb keeps only in-frame clones here, not all; method: immunoSEQ multiplex PCR. Here the sample spans about 220,000 clones, approximately 57% being singletons. Germline CDR1 KGHSH, CDR2 LQKENI. V was cut by 3 bases and J by 5 bases, with 13 bases left in between. The CDR3 length is 14 residues. Treatment denoted: oral pan-JAK inhibitor, 5-10 mg twice daily. This TCR was sampled from a human donor with alopecia areata. The chain joins TRBV18 to TRBJ1-2; no definite D call. Sequenced material: CD4+ T cells sorted from blood, taken at week 4, from a patient treated with tofacitinib. CDR3: CASSPPLRGYGYTF. In nucleotides, the CDR3 is TGTGCCAGCTCACCCCCATTGCGGGGTTATGGCTACACCTTC.